This T cell receptor beta chain appears in the sequencing data of a study of CD8 T cells in Susac syndrome. Germline assignment: CDR1 SEHNR and CDR2 FQNEAQ (reference sequence). V was shortened by 6 bases and J by 9 bases, with 12 bases between the two germline ends. This CDR3 is 12 amino acids long. With random hexamers, reverse transcription was performed on about 0.5 to 1 ug of RNA. A multiplex approach, immunoSEQ multiplex PCR, amplified TCR beta CDR3 across 54 Vbeta and 13 Jbeta. TCRdb re-called the immunoSEQ multiplex PCR reads with MiXCR, one entry per CDR3 protein. The repertoire consists of 95,000 to 150,000 distinct CDR3 sequences, with 94% occurring once and the leading ten covering approximately 0.089%. Sequencing targeted TCR beta in blood CD8+ and CD4+ T cells. TEMRA cells were enriched by FACS, while CD8+ and CD4+ T cells were obtained through a negative isolation that was performed magnetically.

This TCR was recovered from a human donor in good health. V is TRBV7-9 and J is TRBJ2-1; the D gene is possibly TRBD2 (5 bases). Sequenced input: CD4+ T cells from PBMCs. This CDR3 reads CASRALEGEQFF. The DNA for the CDR3 is TGTGCCAGCAGGGCTTTAGAGGGTGAGCAGTTCTTC. Based on the CDR3 plus reference TRBV7-9 and TRBJ2-1, the full variable domain is DTGVSQNPRHKITKRGQNVTFRCDPISEHNRLYWYRQTLGQGPEFLTYFQNEAQLEKSRLLSDRFSAERPKGSFSTLEIQRTEQGDSAMYLCASRALEGEQFFGPGTRLTVL.